Included here is one T cell receptor beta chain sequence, with context. The antigen is not known. The assay was immunoSEQ multiplex PCR, and TCRdb's table has in-frame clones only and misses some. The sample yields 150,000 to 200,000 clones, around 94% seen once. This sample was included in a study of T cell responses to AZD1222 COVID-19 vaccine. Study results and limitations: Within unmutated variant regions lay the reported targets of nearly half of spike-specific TCRs. Only a handful of AZD1222 recipients were seropositive at baseline. Females made up more of the donors, who were largely white British, and clonal diversity may have come out too low.

J gave up 10 bases and V 5 bases, and 10 bases lay outside the gene matches. The CDR3 runs to 14 residues. The V gene's germline CDR1 is LNHDA and CDR2 SQIVND (reference sequence). Sequences were derived from peripheral blood, sampled on day 0 of AZD1222 vaccination. This clonotype was obtained from an adult in good health. The chain joins TRBV19 to TRBJ1-4; TRBD1 aligns across 7 bases. CDR3 bases: TGTGCCAGTAGTCCGGAGGACAGGCAGGGAAAACTGTTTTTT. It codes for CASSPEDRQGKLFF.